This T cell receptor (beta chain) emerged from a study of CD8 T cells in ankylosing spondylitis. This clonotype was found a few times. Just one base apart from a much larger clone, this may be a read error. This CDR3 is 13 amino acids long. V lost 1 base to trimming and J lost 4 bases, with 7 bases between them. Germline CDR1 reads LGHNA; CDR2 reads YSLEER. TCRdb analysed the 5' RACE reads with MiXCR anew, one entry per CDR3 protein. This table holds 150,000 to 200,000 distinct CDR3 sequences, 9.8% found once. The clonotype was recovered from a female donor with ankylosing spondylitis or in good health (not recorded which). V gene TRBV4-3 combines with J gene TRBJ1-1; TRBD1 might be the D (5 bases). The sample taken for sequencing was blood, either unsorted or a sorted T cell fraction (not recorded which). Here the CDR3 DNA reads TGCGCCAGCAGCCAAGTGGGGGGCACTGAAGCTTTCTTT. It yields the protein CASSQVGGTEAFF.